This is a list of T cell receptor beta chains from one sample in a study of T cell changes during pregnancy in multiple sclerosis. Data came from immunoSEQ multiplex PCR; TCRdb stores just in-frame clones and leaves some out. Found here are tens of thousands of clones, over 90% of them singletons; the top ten hold about 2.3%. The sample was peripheral blood, taken in the third trimester of pregnancy. Every receptor here comes from a female donor with multiple sclerosis, enrolled in a pregnancy study. CDR3s include the opening cysteine and the closing phenylalanine or tryptophan.

CDR3: CASGLWEKANEQFF; V: TRBV2
CDR3: CASLGAGSQETQYF; V: TRBV2
CDR3: CSVRWDTDNSPLHF; V: TRBV29-1
CDR3: CASSDGGKGIDGAQYF; V: TRBV6-1
CDR3: CASSLAGDSYNEQFF; V: TRBV5-1
CDR3: CASSEQGADTGELFF; V: TRBV7-3
CDR3: CASSLGGTSGGSSYNEQFF; V: TRBV7-6
CDR3: CASREGDLYEQYF; V: TRBV5-5
CDR3: CAWSVYGVGYTF; V: TRBV30
CDR3: CASSLEEAGGQYF; V: TRBV5-4
CDR3: CSVAGQGNEQYF; V: TRBV29-1
CDR3: CSVAGTAEGYEQYF; V: TRBV29-1
CDR3: CASSIGGGSGYEQYF; V: TRBV19
CDR3: CASSRLGIPSGEKLFF; V: TRBV19
CDR3: CASNAGAGDTQYF; V: TRBV25-1
CDR3: CASSLGLNQPQHF; V: TRBV7-7
CDR3: CASSRSRAGGNTIYF; V: TRBV5-6
CDR3: CAISPGKGLYEQYF; V: TRBV10-3
CDR3: CASSLPRGRLGTDTQYF; V: TRBV13
CDR3: CASSARGRGALYEQFF; V: TRBV7-2
CDR3: CASSIFRAGSYEQYF; V: TRBV19
CDR3: CAWRGGVNSPLHF; V: TRBV30
CDR3: CASSFGGSYEQYF; V: TRBV19
CDR3: CASSATGRSNTEAFF; V: TRBV7-3
CDR3: CASSGMGAVGYNYGYTF; V: TRBV4-1
CDR3: CASSLVLTGELFF; V: TRBV5-5
CDR3: CASSSEAGGIDGYTF; V: TRBV5-5
CDR3: CASSPLGTSTDTQYF; V: TRBV7-2
CDR3: CASSSRAGGPSSDTQYF; V: TRBV7-6
CDR3: CASIKQGTDTQYF; V: TRBV18
CDR3: CSVGSGQGRSPLHF; V: TRBV29-1
CDR3: CATSRVGGSNQPQHF; V: TRBV15
CDR3: CASRTGGLAGYEQYF; V: TRBV2
CDR3: CSADGGGAHNEQFF; V: TRBV29-1
CDR3: CASSPGVGNTGELFF; V: TRBV7-3
CDR3: CASRAPNTEAFF; V: TRBV19
CDR3: CASTQTGGIRYGYTF; V: TRBV6-6
CDR3: CASSLASVTYGYTF; V: TRBV7-8
CDR3: CASSIGSYEQYF; V: TRBV19
CDR3: CASSLAPGGTEAFF; V: TRBV11-2
CDR3: CASGTKSETQYF; V: TRBV2
CDR3: CASSLVQGASLTEAFF; V: TRBV7-9